This T cell receptor beta chain was obtained from a study of control samples from healthy donors and cancer patients. TCRdb's table, derived via immunoSEQ multiplex PCR, lists solely in-frame clones and lacks some. The table has 100,000 to 150,000 clones, roughly nine tenths seen once. Germline loops: CDR1 SGDLS, CDR2 YYNGEE. This CDR3 is 15 amino acids long. V shed 0 bases, J shed 12 bases, and the junction held 7 bases outside the gene matches. The source of this sequence is a man aged 18 to 35 in good health. V usage is TRBV9 and J usage is TRBJ2-1; 12 bases are shared with TRBD1. Sequencing was carried out using blood. CDR3 in amino acids: CASSVGGTGGPPQFF. The CDR3 DNA follows: TGTGCCAGCAGCGTAGGAGGGACAGGGGGCCCCCCGCAGTTCTTC.